This TCR beta chain is drawn from a study of beta chain features in type 1 diabetes. The CDR3 is made up of 15 amino acids. The trim removed 5 bases at V and 8 bases at J, leaving 7 bases unmatched. Germline CDR1 SEHNR, CDR2 FQNEAQ (reference sequence). Overall study findings and caveats: A pattern of fewer insertions and more deletions at VDJ junctions was seen in type 1 diabetes patients.

Remarks on this clone: What it binds is not known.

The isolated RNA, all of it, was reverse transcribed, so expressed TCRB transcripts were what got sequenced. Repertoires were generated with immunoSEQ multiplex PCR, while TCRdb's copy carries only in-frame clones and drops some. This table has 350,000 to 400,000 clones, more than 13% appearing once. The chain has TRBV7-9 and TRBJ2-1, with 12 positions matching TRBD1. Sequencing was done on a sample of naive CD4+ T cells from blood. This TCR derives from a woman aged 18 to 35 in good health. For the CDR3, the DNA is TGTGCCAGCAGCCCGCGGGACAGGGGGCGTGATGAGCAGTTCTTC. The encoded protein is CASSPRDRGRDEQFF.